This entry lists 6 T cell receptor beta chains sequenced from one sample in a study of blood T cell repertoires in COVID-19. Generated by immunoSEQ multiplex PCR, the TCRdb table keeps only in-frame clones and is missing some. The table records under 50,000 clones, about three quarters of them present only once. Sequenced: peripheral blood. The receptors originated from a human donor with active or convalescent COVID-19. The donor label of this sample is uncertain.

V usage is TRBV5-1 and J usage is TRBJ2-3, with 9 bases that match TRBD1. Germline V CDR1 and CDR2: SGHRS, YFSETQ. The V segment lost 3 bases and the J segment 2 bases; nucleotides outside the gene matches: 1. This CDR3 is 14 amino acids long. The CDR3 DNA sequence: TGCGCCAGCAGCTGGGACAGGGCCACAGATACGCAGTATTTT. Its protein is CASSWDRATDTQYF.

The gene calls are TRBV10-2 and TRBJ2-7; 7 nucleotides line up with TRBD2. Trimming removed 3 bases from V and 0 bases from J; junction bases left unmatched: 11. The germline gives CDR1 WSHSY, CDR2 SAAADI. The CDR3 consists of 17 residues. CDR3 bases: TGCGCCAGCAGTGACCAATCAGGACTAGGGATCTCCTACGAGCAGTACTTC. Its protein product is CASSDQSGLGISYEQYF.

The chain recombines TRBV11-3 with TRBJ2-7; 10 bases map to TRBD2. Germline lookup yields CDR1 SGHNT and CDR2 YENEEA. The CDR3 extends over 14 amino acids. The ends lost 2 bases at V and 5 bases at J; junction bases unmatched: 3. DNA of the CDR3: TGTGCCAGCAGCTTACTAGCGGGAGTAGACGAGCAGTACTTC. Its translation: CASSLLAGVDEQYF.

CDR3 nucleotides: TGTGCCAGCAGTTACTCGTCGGGACAGGGGGGGAACACTGAAGCTTTCTTT. It codes for CASSYSSGQGGNTEAFF. The rearrangement links TRBV6-7 to TRBJ1-1, with 11 bases matching TRBD1. TRBV6-7 is treated as an ORF (open reading frame) with a function not yet certain. Trimming took 0 bases from V and 1 from J; bases not matched to a gene: 4. This CDR3 is 17 amino acids long.

The J gene is TRBJ2-3, the V gene TRBV5-1; 8 bases are shared with TRBD2. This CDR3 is built from 15 residues. CDR1 SGHRS and CDR2 YFSETQ come from the germline V gene. With 6 bases clipped from V and 0 bases from J, the junction kept 6 bases outside the gene matches. CDR3 residues: CASKSGSPSTDTQYF. The CDR3 region has the DNA TGCGCCAGCAAGAGCGGGAGCCCTAGCACAGATACGCAGTATTTT.

The rearrangement uses TRBV4-1 and TRBJ1-4; perhaps TRBD1 as D (5 bases). Germline V gene lookup returns CDR1 MGHRA and CDR2 YSYEKL. The ends were cut back, 1 base at V and 3 bases at J, with 12 bases in the middle. This CDR3 comprises 16 residues. The CDR3 coding sequence is TGCGCCAGCAGCCAAGTCCCGGGGGTTGCTAATGAAAAACTGTTTTTT. Translating gives CASSQVPGVANEKLFF.